A selection of T cell receptor beta chains follows, all from one sample in a study of naive and memory T cell subsets. MiXCR was run by TCRdb on the UMI-ligation and nested PCR reads, yielding one entry per CDR3 protein. The table lists roughly 17,000 distinct CDR3 sequences, roughly 10% of them singletons. Material: central memory CD8+ T cells from blood. These receptor sequences come from a human donor in good health. The CDR3 runs from the conserved cysteine through the conserved F or W. Each record gives: CDR3 DNA, CDR3 protein, V gene, J gene, clone size, D gene. D genes are given only for firm matches. Clone size is given for some rows only: seen once, a few or many times, or a class if the clone is expanded.

DNA: TGTGCCAGCAGCTTTACTAGCCCCCTTGGCGAGCAGTTCTTC
CDR3: CASSFTSPLGEQFF
V: TRBV5-6
J: TRBJ2-1
size: few
D: -

DNA: TGTGCCAGCAGCCAAGATCGGAGACTAGCGGGTGAAGAGACCCAGTACTTC
CDR3: CASSQDRRLAGEETQYF
V: TRBV3-2
J: TRBJ2-5
size: many
D: -

DNA: TGTGCCAGCAGCTTAGTAGGTGGGGGGGCGGAAGATACGCAGTATTTT
CDR3: CASSLVGGGAEDTQYF
V: TRBV7-2
J: TRBJ2-3
size: -
D: -

DNA: TGTGCCAGCAGTTACCGACAGGGGTCGATTGAAGCTTTCTTT
CDR3: CASSYRQGSIEAFF
V: TRBV6-5
J: TRBJ1-1
size: -
D: TRBD1

DNA: TGTGCCAGCAGTGAGCGAGCTAGCACAGATACGCAGTATTTT
CDR3: CASSERASTDTQYF
V: TRBV25-1
J: TRBJ2-3
size: -
D: -

DNA: TGCAGTGCCCGAACCCTCCGCGGATTTAGTGAGCAGTTCTTC
CDR3: CSARTLRGFSEQFF
V: TRBV20-1
J: TRBJ2-1
size: once
D: -

DNA: TGTGCCAGCAGCTCCTCGGGGGGGGTATTCTATGGCTACACCTTC
CDR3: CASSSSGGVFYGYTF
V: TRBV5-4
J: TRBJ1-2
size: few
D: -

DNA: TGTGCCAGTAGTATAGATTTGGGGTTGGGGACTGAAGCTTTCTTT
CDR3: CASSIDLGLGTEAFF
V: TRBV19
J: TRBJ1-1
size: few
D: -

DNA: TGTGCCAGCAGTGACTCGGAGGGGGCGGGCTCCGGGGCCAACGTCCTGACTTTC
CDR3: CASSDSEGAGSGANVLTF
V: TRBV6-4
J: TRBJ2-6
size: medium-sized
D: -

DNA: TGTGCCATCAGTGAAATATCGGGGATGGGGTATAACTATGGCTACACCTTC
CDR3: CAISEISGMGYNYGYTF
V: TRBV10-3
J: TRBJ1-2
size: -
D: -

DNA: TGTGCCAGCAGCCAAGTGACTAGCGAACGCTCCTACGAGCAGTACTTC
CDR3: CASSQVTSERSYEQYF
V: TRBV14
J: TRBJ2-7
size: many
D: TRBD2

DNA: TGTGCCAGCAGTTTTGGCGGCGCGGGGGACCAAGAGACCCAGTACTTC
CDR3: CASSFGGAGDQETQYF
V: TRBV28
J: TRBJ2-5
size: many
D: TRBD2

DNA: TGTGCCAGCAGCCAAGATGAGAACAGCCAAGAGACCCAGTACTTC
CDR3: CASSQDENSQETQYF
V: TRBV14
J: TRBJ2-5
size: -
D: -

DNA: TGTGCCAGCAGCTTGGTGGACAGGGATTCACCCCTCCACTTT
CDR3: CASSLVDRDSPLHF
V: TRBV13
J: TRBJ1-6
size: many
D: TRBD1

DNA: TGTGCCAGCAGCTCCCTTCTAGCGGGGGGGCCGGGTACGCAGTATTTT
CDR3: CASSSLLAGGPGTQYF
V: TRBV9
J: TRBJ2-3
size: -
D: TRBD2

DNA: TGCGCCAGCAGCTGGGGACTAGCGGGAAGCACAGATACGCAGTATTTT
CDR3: CASSWGLAGSTDTQYF
V: TRBV5-1
J: TRBJ2-3
size: many
D: TRBD2

DNA: TGTGCCAGCAGCTTAGGGACAGGCGGCGCTGCAAACTATGGCTACACCTTC
CDR3: CASSLGTGGAANYGYTF
V: TRBV13
J: TRBJ1-2
size: few
D: -

DNA: TGTGCCAGCAGTCCACCCCCGGGGGGAAGTGAGCAGTTCTTC
CDR3: CASSPPPGGSEQFF
V: TRBV6-2/TRBV6-3
J: TRBJ2-1
size: -
D: TRBD2

DNA: TGTGCCAGCAGTGAAAAGGGACCCGAGTACAATGAGCAGTTCTTC
CDR3: CASSEKGPEYNEQFF
V: TRBV6-1
J: TRBJ2-1
size: many
D: -

DNA: TGTGCCAGCAGCTTGCCGGAATCACCCCTCCACTTT
CDR3: CASSLPESPLHF
V: TRBV11-3
J: TRBJ1-6
size: few
D: -

DNA: TGTGCCAGCAGCGGCCAGGGCGGGAGCTCCTACGAGCAGTACTTC
CDR3: CASSGQGGSSYEQYF
V: TRBV6-1
J: TRBJ2-7
size: -
D: TRBD2

DNA: TGCAGTGCTAGAGGTCTGGAGAGTGAGCAGTTCTTC
CDR3: CSARGLESEQFF
V: TRBV20-1
J: TRBJ2-1
size: -
D: -

DNA: TGTGCCAGCAGTTTCCCGACGGAATTCGCGAACACCGGGGAGCTGTTTTTT
CDR3: CASSFPTEFANTGELFF
V: TRBV12-3/TRBV12-4
J: TRBJ2-2
size: few
D: -

DNA: TGTGCCAGCAGTTACGTAGCGGGAGGGACAGATACGCAGTATTTT
CDR3: CASSYVAGGTDTQYF
V: TRBV6-2/TRBV6-3
J: TRBJ2-3
size: many
D: TRBD2

DNA: TGCGCCAGCAGCCAAGAAGAGAACAGAAACACTGAAGCTTTCTTT
CDR3: CASSQEENRNTEAFF
V: TRBV4-3
J: TRBJ1-1
size: -
D: -

DNA: TGCAGTGCTAGAGAATGGGCTAGGGGTGAAGCTTTCTTT
CDR3: CSAREWARGEAFF
V: TRBV20-1
J: TRBJ1-1
size: many
D: -

DNA: TGTGCCAGCAGTTTGGAGGGACAGGGCGGGACTGAAGCTTTCTTT
CDR3: CASSLEGQGGTEAFF
V: TRBV28
J: TRBJ1-1
size: many
D: TRBD1

DNA: TGTGCCAGCAGCTGGGACAGCTACAATGAGCAGTTCTTC
CDR3: CASSWDSYNEQFF
V: TRBV5-5
J: TRBJ2-1
size: many
D: TRBD1

DNA: TGTGCCAGCAGCGACGGGACAGGGGGATTGGGCTCCTACGAGCAGTACTTC
CDR3: CASSDGTGGLGSYEQYF
V: TRBV7-2
J: TRBJ2-7
size: many
D: TRBD1

DNA: TGCAGTGTCAGTCTTCCAGATTCCTACAATGAGCAGTTCTTC
CDR3: CSVSLPDSYNEQFF
V: TRBV20-1
J: TRBJ2-1
size: few
D: -

DNA: TGTGCCAGCAGTTACTCCACTGGGGGTCCCTACGCTTTCTTT
CDR3: CASSYSTGGPYAFF
V: TRBV6-2/TRBV6-3
J: TRBJ1-1
size: few
D: -

DNA: TGTGCCAGCAGGGGGACTGGGAGCGAGCAGTACTTC
CDR3: CASRGTGSEQYF
V: TRBV5-4
J: TRBJ2-7
size: -
D: -

DNA: TGTGCCAGCAGCCCCTATAGCGGAATCCCCCGAGAGACCCAGTACTTC
CDR3: CASSPYSGIPRETQYF
V: TRBV7-2
J: TRBJ2-5
size: medium-sized
D: -

DNA: TGTGCCAGCAGCCAAGAGCGGTCCGGCACAGATACGCAGTATTTT
CDR3: CASSQERSGTDTQYF
V: TRBV4-2
J: TRBJ2-3
size: many
D: -

DNA: TGCAGTGCTAGAGATTTTAGAGGGGGACAAGGAGGAAACAAGGCCCGGGAGACCCAGTACTTC
CDR3: CSARDFRGGQGGNKARETQYF
V: TRBV20-1
J: TRBJ2-5
size: -
D: -

DNA: TGCGCCAGCAGCCGCCTGACTAGCGGGACGTACATAAAAACCGGGGAGCTGTTTTTT
CDR3: CASSRLTSGTYIKTGELFF
V: TRBV4-1
J: TRBJ2-2
size: -
D: TRBD2

DNA: TGTGCTAGTGGTCCCCGGACTAGCGGGGGGCCCCTAAACACCGGGGAGCTGTTTTTT
CDR3: CASGPRTSGGPLNTGELFF
V: TRBV12-5
J: TRBJ2-2
size: -
D: TRBD2

DNA: TGTGCCAGCAGCCAAGAAAAGGGACAGCCCGAAGGTCAGCCCCAGCATTTT
CDR3: CASSQEKGQPEGQPQHF
V: TRBV7-2
J: TRBJ1-5
size: -
D: TRBD1

DNA: TGTGCCAGCAGCTACCGGGTTCTCTCCTACAATGAGCAGTTCTTC
CDR3: CASSYRVLSYNEQFF
V: TRBV28
J: TRBJ2-1
size: few
D: -

DNA: TGTGCCAGCAGTCACAGGGGGTACGACGAGCAGTACTTC
CDR3: CASSHRGYDEQYF
V: TRBV21-1
J: TRBJ2-7
size: -
D: -

DNA: TGTGCCAGCAGTTTAGCGATAGGGGGGATCCAAGAGACCCAGTACTTC
CDR3: CASSLAIGGIQETQYF
V: TRBV12-3/TRBV12-4
J: TRBJ2-5
size: few
D: -

DNA: TGCAGTGCTAGAGATTCTGCTAGCGAGCAATTCTACGAGCAGTACTTC
CDR3: CSARDSASEQFYEQYF
V: TRBV20-1
J: TRBJ2-7
size: many
D: -

DNA: TGTGCCAGCAGCCAAGGTTCTTCAGATACGCAGTATTTT
CDR3: CASSQGSSDTQYF
V: TRBV4-2
J: TRBJ2-3
size: -
D: -

DNA: TGTGCCAGCAGCCCCACCGGCGGGGCGAACACTGAAGCTTTCTTT
CDR3: CASSPTGGANTEAFF
V: TRBV7-3
J: TRBJ1-1
size: -
D: -

DNA: TGTGCCAGCAGTGACCACGGAAACACCGGGGAGCTGTTTTTT
CDR3: CASSDHGNTGELFF
V: TRBV6-4
J: TRBJ2-2
size: many
D: -

DNA: TGTGCCAGCAGCTCGGACGATCGACTAGCGGGAGTAACAGATACGCAGTATTTT
CDR3: CASSSDDRLAGVTDTQYF
V: TRBV7-8
J: TRBJ2-3
size: medium-sized
D: TRBD2

DNA: TGCAGTGCTAGGTTCACTGGCGGGGGGGACGTTAGCGAGCAGTACTTC
CDR3: CSARFTGGGDVSEQYF
V: TRBV20-1
J: TRBJ2-7
size: many
D: TRBD2